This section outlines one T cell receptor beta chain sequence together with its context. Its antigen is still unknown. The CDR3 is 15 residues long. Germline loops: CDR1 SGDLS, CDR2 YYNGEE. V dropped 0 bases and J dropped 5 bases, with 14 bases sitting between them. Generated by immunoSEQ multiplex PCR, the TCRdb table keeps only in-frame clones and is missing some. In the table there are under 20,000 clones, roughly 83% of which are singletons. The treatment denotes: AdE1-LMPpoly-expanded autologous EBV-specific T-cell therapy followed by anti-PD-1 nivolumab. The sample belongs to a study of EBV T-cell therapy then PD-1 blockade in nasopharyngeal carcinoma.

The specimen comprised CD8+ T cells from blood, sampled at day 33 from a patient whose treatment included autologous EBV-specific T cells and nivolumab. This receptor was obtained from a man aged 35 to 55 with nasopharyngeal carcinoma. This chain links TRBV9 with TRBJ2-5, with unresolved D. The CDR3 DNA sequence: TGTGCCAGCAGCGTAGACGGCAGGCCGAGGGAGACCCAGTACTTC. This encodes CASSVDGRPRETQYF.